This TCR beta chain was profiled in a study of neurological immune-mediated disorders. Notes on the study in general: The study found the most TCR clonal expansion in HTLV-1-associated myelopathy and the least in multiple sclerosis, below healthy controls.

This clonotype was counted ten times or more. What it recognizes is unknown. One entry per CDR3 protein results from TCRdb running MiXCR on the 5' RACE reads. The data show 40,000 to 55,000 distinct CDR3 sequences, around 3.3% seen once. The CDR3 loop spans 16 amino acids. Between the trimmed V and J ends, which lost 5 bases and 5 bases, there was a span of 19 bases. CDR1 is SGHTA, CDR2 FQGNSA, per germline. This receptor was taken from a woman between 45 and 60 years old with multiple sclerosis. The chain couples TRBV7-2 to TRBJ2-1, with a tentative D call TRBD2 (6 bases). Specimen: PBMCs. The CDR3 DNA reads as TGTGCCAGCAGCCCATCGGGAGTCGGCGGCCACAATGAGCAGTTCTTC. This codes for CASSPSGVGGHNEQFF.